These T cell receptor beta chains were read from a single sample in a study of blood T cell repertoires in COVID-19. Only in-frame clones appear in the TCRdb table, and some are missing; sequencing was by immunoSEQ multiplex PCR. Found here are approximately 300,000 clones, around four fifths of them singletons; the top ten hold around 4%. Specimen: peripheral blood. Receptors originate from a woman aged 50 to 60 with active or convalescent COVID-19. Each CDR3 is given with its conserved first and last residue. A D gene is named only where the DNA matches it firmly. The size entry is marked missing in some rows and otherwise reads once, few, many or a size class.

>TRBJ2-7|.|TRBV7-9|TRBD2
TGTGCCAGCAGCCGCACTAGCGGGAACATAGGGGAGCAGTACTTC
CASSRTSGNIGEQYF
>TRBJ2-7|.|TRBV29-1|TRBD2
TGCAGCGTTGTGTCAGCGGGGGCCTACGAGCAGTACTTC
CSVVSAGAYEQYF
>TRBJ2-2|.|TRBV4-1|.
TGCGCCAGCAGCCAAGAGGCAAGGAGTACCGGGGAGCTGTTTTTT
CASSQEARSTGELFF
>TRBJ2-5|.|TRBV2|.
TGTGCCAGCAGTGAGGACATTCCAATCGCGAGTGAGACCCAGTACTTC
CASSEDIPIASETQYF
>TRBJ2-6|.|TRBV5-1|.
TGCGCCAGCAGCCCCGAGGGACATTTGGCGGGGGCCAACGTCCTGACTTTC
CASSPEGHLAGANVLTF
>TRBJ1-1|.|TRBV15|TRBD1
TGTGCCACCAGCAGAGATAACAGGGGTGAAGCTTTCTTT
CATSRDNRGEAFF
>TRBJ2-7|.|TRBV3-1/TRBV3-2|TRBD2
TGTGCCAGCAGCGCTGCTTGGGGGAGGGAATACGAGCAGTACTTC
CASSAAWGREYEQYF
>TRBJ1-3|.|TRBV5-5|TRBD1
TGTGCCAGCAGCTATACTGGGACAGTTGGAAACACCATATATTTT
CASSYTGTVGNTIYF
>TRBJ2-1|.|TRBV5-1|TRBD2
TGCGCCAGCAGCTTGGCTGGGACTAGCGGTTACAATGAGCAGTTCTTC
CASSLAGTSGYNEQFF
>TRBJ2-1|.|TRBV15|.
TGTGCCACCAGCAGAGATAGGGGCGAATCATACAATGAGCAGTTCTTC
CATSRDRGESYNEQFF
>TRBJ1-1|.|TRBV19|.
TGTGCCAGTAACCACAGGGAAGGTTTATTCACTGAAGCTTTCTTT
CASNHREGLFTEAFF
>TRBJ2-4|.|TRBV11-1|.
TGTGCCAGCAGCCCTGGAGTAGCCAAAAACATTCAGTACTTC
CASSPGVAKNIQYF
>TRBJ1-6|.|TRBV7-2|TRBD1
TGTGCCAGCAGCCCCGGGACAGTCTATAATTCACCCCTCCACTTT
CASSPGTVYNSPLHF
>TRBJ1-6|.|TRBV2|.
TGTGCCAGCAGTGAAGCTGTGGCCATCACCCTCCACTTT
CASSEAVAITLHF
>TRBJ2-1|.|TRBV5-1|TRBD1
TGCGCCAGCACGAGCTCCGGGACAGCTGGTAATGAGCAGTTCTTC
CASTSSGTAGNEQFF
>TRBJ1-1|.|TRBV5-4|.
TGTGCCAGCAGCTTTGACAAGAACACTGAAGCTTTCTTT
CASSFDKNTEAFF
>TRBJ2-2|.|TRBV5-6|.
TGTGCCAGCAGCGGTGCAGGGCGGACCGGGGAGCTGTTTTTT
CASSGAGRTGELFF
>TRBJ2-5|.|TRBV28|TRBD2
TGTGCCAGCATTGTGACTAGCGGGGGTGCGGAGACCCAGTACTTC
CASIVTSGGAETQYF
>TRBJ1-5|.|TRBV28|TRBD1
TGTGCCAGCAGAATGACAGGGGGTATGGGCAATCAGCCCCAGCATTTT
CASRMTGGMGNQPQHF
>TRBJ1-6|.|TRBV6-5|.
TGTGCCTTAGCGGGGGACTTCCTGGGTTCACCCCTCCACTTT
CALAGDFLGSPLHF
>TRBJ2-3|.|TRBV7-2|TRBD2
TGTGCCAGCAGCTTAGGCCCGCTAGCGGGATCTGGCGATACGCAGTATTTT
CASSLGPLAGSGDTQYF
>TRBJ2-5|.|TRBV2|.
TGTGCCAGTAAGGGGGAGCAAGAGACCCAGTACTTC
CASKGEQETQYF
>TRBJ2-7|.|TRBV29-1|.
TGCAGCGTTGTTGCAGTCAGCTCCTACGAGCAGTACTTC
CSVVAVSSYEQYF
>TRBJ2-3|once|TRBV9|.
TGTGCCAGCAGCGTAGTCGGACAAAACACAGATACGCAGTATTTT
CASSVVGQNTDTQYF
>TRBJ2-7|.|TRBV6-2/TRBV6-3|.
TGTGCCAGCAGTTACTATTTGCGGAGGGCGTGGAACTCCTACGAGCAGTACTTC
CASSYYLRRAWNSYEQYF